This T cell receptor beta chain appears in the sequencing data of a study of blood T cell repertoires in COVID-19. The overall study: Specimens from acute and convalescent COVID-19 originated in the United States, Italy and Spain. PBMCs, B-cell-depleted T cells, or T cells were the source of the cDNA or gDNA that made up the material.

Trimming pared 5 bases from V and 3 bases from J, leaving 17 bases between. Germline values: CDR1 MNHEY, CDR2 SMNVEV (reference sequence). This CDR3 is 15 amino acids long. Seattle enrolled patients during active infection and tracked them longitudinally. Source study methods: Reference gene primer amplification gave estimated nucleated cell counts. Using immunoSEQ multiplex PCR, the repertoire was profiled, and TCRdb retains in-frame clones only, with some absent. V, J and clone size are those of that table, while D and trimming were read from the DNA. Among 200,000 to 250,000 clones listed, around 90% were seen once.

This chain links TRBV27 with TRBJ2-7; the D is unclear. The receptor was derived from a man aged 25-45 years with COVID-19, enrolled during active disease. Material: peripheral blood. The CDR3, as DNA: TGTGCCAGCAGTCCATCCAGAGGTTTACACTACGAGCAGTACTTC. Translating gives CASSPSRGLHYEQYF.